This T cell receptor beta chain was sequenced for a study of T cell responses to AZD1222 COVID-19 vaccine. This CDR3 region has 14 residues. Germline V gives CDR1 MRHNA, CDR2 SNTAGT. V was shortened by 6 bases and J by 3 bases, with 11 bases between the two germline ends. TCRdb keeps only in-frame clones here, not all; method: immunoSEQ multiplex PCR. The sample has over 75,000 clones; roughly nine tenths are singletons. The sequence came from an adult who received the AZD1222 COVID-19 vaccine. The input for sequencing was peripheral blood, taken 28 days after the second AZD1222 dose. The chain links TRBV6-4 to TRBJ2-2; possible D gene TRBD1, 5 bases. The CDR3 bases are TGTGCCAGCAGACTGGGGCCCGACACCGGGGAGCTGTTTTTT. Protein product: CASRLGPDTGELFF.